The rows below give T cell receptor beta chains drawn from one sample of a study of shared clonotypes between healthy human individuals. Libraries were prepared by immunoSEQ multiplex PCR; TCRdb keeps only in-frame clonotypes and omits some of them. The data hold around 560,000 clones, with 85% to 95% observed a single time. Sequencing input: naive CD8+ T cells sorted from blood. These receptors were collected from a woman between 25 and 40 years old in good health. Each CDR3 is given with its conserved first and last residue. Fields, in order: D gene, CDR3 length, clone size, J gene, V gene, CDR3 DNA, CDR3 protein. A D gene is named only where the DNA matches it firmly. Clone size is shown for a subset of rows, as once, few, many or a class of expanded clone.

>TRBD1|14|NA|TRBJ2-1|TRBV18
TGTGCCAGCTCACCCCGGGACAGAATGAATGAGCAGTTCTTC
CASSPRDRMNEQFF
>NA|13|NA|TRBJ2-1|TRBV5-8
TGTGCCAGCAGCGTTCGAGTCTCGAGGCCGCAGTTCTTC
CASSVRVSRPQFF
>NA|11|NA|TRBJ2-7|TRBV6-5
TGTGCCATCAGTGAGGGTAACGAGCAGTACTTC
CAISEGNEQYF
>TRBD2|14|NA|TRBJ2-7|TRBV10-3
TGTGCCATCAGGAGCGGGGTAGCGTCCTACGAGCAGTACTTC
CAIRSGVASYEQYF
>NA|12|NA|TRBJ2-7|TRBV27
TGTGCCAGCAGTTCGATGGGGTACGAGCAGTACTTC
CASSSMGYEQYF
>TRBD2|17|NA|TRBJ2-7|TRBV19
TGTGCCAGTAGTAATCAACTAAGTGCAGGACTAGTCTACGAGCAGTACTTC
CASSNQLSAGLVYEQYF
>TRBD2|15|NA|TRBJ2-1|TRBV27
TGTGCCAGCAGTTCTAGCGGGAGGTTATACAATGAGCAGTTCTTC
CASSSSGRLYNEQFF
>NA|13|NA|TRBJ1-3|TRBV5-4
TGTGCCAGCAGCTTGGAGGAGGGAGACACCATATATTTT
CASSLEEGDTIYF
>NA|10|NA|TRBJ1-2|TRBV19
TGTGCCAGTTGGAGGGGTGGCTACACCTTC
CASWRGGYTF
>NA|11|NA|TRBJ2-7|TRBV5-1
TGCGCCAGCAGCTTGGCCTACGAGCAGTACTTC
CASSLAYEQYF
>TRBD2|15|NA|TRBJ2-7|TRBV10-1
TGCGCCAGCAGTGATCGCCTAGCGGGGTCCTACGAGCAGTACTTC
CASSDRLAGSYEQYF
>TRBD2|17|NA|TRBJ2-2|TRBV27
TGTGCCAGCAGTTTCTCCCTAGCGGGAGTTGATGGCGGGGAGCTGTTTTTT
CASSFSLAGVDGGELFF
>NA|11|NA|TRBJ1-2|TRBV29-1
TGCAGCGTTGGGGACCTCTATGGCTACACCTTC
CSVGDLYGYTF
>NA|14|NA|TRBJ2-3|TRBV14
TGTGCCAGCAGCCAGTACCGAGGAGGAGATACGCAGTATTTT
CASSQYRGGDTQYF
>TRBD2|15|NA|TRBJ2-7|TRBV2
TGTGCCAGCATCCTTTCCGACGGGAGGAGCTACGAGCAGTACTTC
CASILSDGRSYEQYF
>NA|13|NA|TRBJ2-7|TRBV9
TGTGCCAGCAGCGTAGTATCCGGGCGCGAGCAGTACTTC
CASSVVSGREQYF
>TRBD2|14|few|TRBJ2-7|TRBV14
TGTGCCAGCAGCCAAAGGACTAGTAACTACGAGCAGTACTTC
CASSQRTSNYEQYF
>NA|15|NA|TRBJ2-7|TRBV5-4
TGTGCCAGCAGCCCTTCGCCTGGCGCGACCTACGAGCAGTACTTC
CASSPSPGATYEQYF
>NA|13|NA|TRBJ1-3|TRBV2
TGTGCCAGCAGTGAAGTCCCAGGAAACACCATATATTTT
CASSEVPGNTIYF
>TRBD1|16|once|TRBJ2-7|TRBV5-5
TGTGCCAGCAGTTTGAGTGGACAGGGCTATTTTAACGAGCAGTACTTC
CASSLSGQGYFNEQYF
>NA|17|once|TRBJ2-7|TRBV27
TGTGCCAGCACCGCAGTCTTTGGGGAAGAGAGCTCCTACGAGCAGTACTTC
CASTAVFGEESSYEQYF
>TRBD2|18|NA|TRBJ2-7|TRBV27
TGTGCCAGCGGGCCCGGGACTAGCGGGAGGTGGTTGACCTACGAGCAGTACTTC
CASGPGTSGRWLTYEQYF
>NA|11|NA|TRBJ1-1|TRBV4-1
TGCGCCAGCAGGGGGAACACTGAAGCTTTCTTT
CASRGNTEAFF
>NA|17|NA|TRBJ1-5|TRBV28
TGTGCCAGCAGTTCGACAAGGACATTAGGCAACCAGCAGCCCCAGCATTTT
CASSSTRTLGNQQPQHF
>TRBD2|17|once|TRBJ2-3|TRBV19
TGTGCCAGTAGTGATGTGGGCTGGCGGGAGGGCCCAGATACGCAGTATTTT
CASSDVGWREGPDTQYF
>NA|15|once|TRBJ2-7|TRBV5-1
TGCGCCAGCAGCTATCGGGGTAGCGGCGTCTACGAGCAGTACTTC
CASSYRGSGVYEQYF
>TRBD2|13|NA|TRBJ2-7|TRBV29-1
TGCAGCGTTGAAACTAGCGATTCCTACGAGCAGTACTTC
CSVETSDSYEQYF
>TRBD1|15|NA|TRBJ2-7|TRBV27
TGTGCCAGCTCCCGCAGGGACAGGGGATCCTACGAGCAGTACTTC
CASSRRDRGSYEQYF